Listed here are 20 T cell receptor beta chains from one sample, sequenced in a study of tumor-infiltrating lymphocytes in glioblastoma multiforme. TCRB libraries came from RNA via three nested multiplex PCR rounds. TCRdb reprocessed the multiplex PCR reads with MiXCR, giving one entry per CDR3 protein. Among 20,000 or so distinct CDR3 sequences listed, about two thirds were seen once. The sample taken for sequencing was peripheral blood. Receptors originate from a male donor with glioblastoma.

To note about this clonotype: A much larger clonotype is one base distant, so this may be a read error. The V call is TRBV5-1, the J call TRBJ1-1, with a possible D match to TRBD1 (5 bases). Between the trimmed V and J ends, which lost 0 bases and 3 bases, there was a span of 12 bases. Germline V CDR1 and CDR2: SGHRS, YFSETQ. The CDR3 is made up of 15 amino acids. CDR3 nucleotides: TGCGCCAGCAGCTTGGATGGGGGGGAGGACACTGAAGCTTTCTTT. Its protein is CASSLDGGEDTEAFF.

Concerning this clonotype itself: At one end, the junction sequence differs from germline, possibly due to a read error. V usage is TRBV11-2 and J usage is TRBJ2-1, with D perhaps assigned TRBD1 or TRBD2 (5 bases each). Germline V gene sequence: CDR1 SGHAT, CDR2 FQNNGV. This CDR3 comprises 16 residues. The CDR3 loop is CASRDLRAANYNEQFF. For the CDR3, the DNA is TGCGCCAGCAGGGACCTCCGGGCAGCGAATTACAATGAGCAGTTCTTC.

About this clonotype: A much larger clone differs by one base, so this may be a read error. The chain is built from TRBV29-1 and TRBJ2-4, with 7 bases fitting TRBD1. V shed 0 bases and J 8 bases; nucleotides not matched to a gene: 13. The CDR3 spans 16 residues. The V gene's germline CDR1 is SQVTM and CDR2 ANQGSEA. The CDR3, as DNA: TGCAGCGTTGAAGAGCCAGGGGGTTTGGGTCCTTACATTCAGTACTTC. Encoded protein: CSVEEPGGLGPYIQYF.

This clonotype was recorded at least ten times. The rearrangement joins TRBV5-4 to TRBJ1-4; D not certain. Trimming cost V 4 bases and J 4 bases, with 14 bases left between them. The germline V gene encodes CDR1 SGHNT and CDR2 YYREEE (reference sequence). This CDR3 is built from 15 residues. The CDR3 nucleotides are TGTGCCAGCAGCGCTAACCGGAATGTTAATGAAAAACTGTTTTTT. It is translated as CASSANRNVNEKLFF.

Notes on this clonotype: Since a much larger clone is just one base distant, this may be a read error. DNA of the CDR3: TGTGCCAGCAGCTTAGATAGGGGGAAGGTCGACAATGAGCAGTTCTTC. Translating it yields CASSLDRGKVDNEQFF. The chain employs TRBV11-2 and TRBJ2-1; tentative D call: TRBD1 (6 bases). Germline values: CDR1 SGHAT, CDR2 FQNNGV. Trimming removed 0 bases from V and 5 bases from J, with 14 bases in between. This CDR3 has 16 residues.

The sample holds one count of this clonotype. A read error may produce the germline difference seen at one junction end. This chain connects TRBV6-5 to TRBJ2-2; 8 nucleotides align to TRBD1. The germline V gene has CDR1 MNHEY and CDR2 SVGAGI. The CDR3 contains 16 residues. CDR3 in DNA: TGTGCCAGCAGTCCCGACAGGGGCCCGAACACCGGGGAGCTATTTTTT. Translating gives CASSPDRGPNTGELFF.

Regarding this clonotype: Compared with germline, one end of the junction differs, possibly owing to a read error. This chain links TRBV29-1 with TRBJ2-1; no clear D gene. This CDR3 spans 13 amino acids. Germline CDR1 SQVTM, CDR2 ANQGSEA. CDR3 in DNA: TGCAGCGGGATTCTAATCCCCTACAAGGAGCAGTTCTTC. It codes for CSGILIPYKEQFF.

A remark on this clonotype: At one end, the junction sequence differs from germline, possibly due to a read error. The gene calls are TRBV11-2 and TRBJ1-1; perhaps TRBD1 as D (5 bases). The germline gives CDR1 SGHAT, CDR2 FQNNGV. CDR3 length equals 14 residues. CDR3 in amino acids: CASSLLVMDTEALF. The CDR3 bases are TGTGCCAGCAGCTTACTGGTGATGGACACTGAAGCTCTCTTT.

Points on this clonotype: At one boundary the junction diverges from the germline segment, which might be a read error. The gene calls are TRBV5-5 and TRBJ2-3; maybe TRBD2 (5 bases). Germline values: CDR1 SGHKS, CDR2 YYEKEE (reference sequence). The length of the CDR3 is 15 residues. CDR3 DNA: TGTGCTAGCAGCTTGAGCGGCCAGGAATCTGATACGCAGTATTTT. Amino acid sequence: CASSLSGQESDTQYF. The variable domain in full, with the rest retrieved from reference TRBV5-5 and TRBJ2-3, is DAGVTQSPTHLIKTRGQQVTLRCSPISGHKSVSWYQQVLGQGPQFIFQYYEKEERGRGNFPDRFSARQFPNYSSELNVNALLLGDSALYLCASSLSGQESDTQYFGPGTRLTVL.

J is TRBJ2-7 and V is TRBV10-3; D perhaps matches TRBD2 (5 bases). The V end lost 1 base, the J end lost 1 base, and 14 bases lay between the germline ends. The CDR3 loop spans 16 amino acids. CDR1 ENHRY and CDR2 SYGVKD come from the germline V gene. The CDR3: CAISEFPEGPSYEQYF. The CDR3 nucleotides are TGTGCCATCAGTGAGTTCCCAGAGGGTCCTTCCTACGAGCAGTACTTC.

This clonotype was detected a few times. This chain connects TRBV7-9 to TRBJ2-2; D is undetermined. This CDR3 spans 15 amino acids. Germline lookup yields CDR1 SEHNR and CDR2 FQNEAQ (reference sequence). V shed 5 bases and J shed 1 base, with 11 bases lying between them. The CDR3 DNA is TGTGCCAGCAGCCCCACCATTAAGAACACCGGGGAGCTGTTTTTT. The encoded protein is CASSPTIKNTGELFF.

The genes are TRBV19 and TRBJ2-3; maybe TRBD1 (6 bases). V was clipped by 6 bases and J by 5 bases, with 12 bases between them. Germline loops: CDR1 LNHDA, CDR2 SQIVND (reference sequence). This CDR3 spans 13 amino acids. The CDR3 sequence: CASRRGTGDTQYF. The DNA for the CDR3 is TGTGCCAGTAGGAGGGGGACGGGAGATACGCAGTATTTT.

This clonotype was observed a single time. The junction shows a germline mismatch at one end, possibly a read error. The CDR3 region is CARSLEVAGRPYYEQFF. CDR3 nucleotides: TGTGCCAGAAGCTTAGAGGTAGCGGGCCGACCCTACTATGAGCAGTTCTTC. The chain employs TRBV11-1 and TRBJ2-1; 7 nucleotides line up with TRBD2. Per the germline V gene, CDR1 is SGHAT and CDR2 is FQDESV (reference sequence). CDR3 size: 17 residues. Supplemented by reference TRBV11-1 and TRBJ2-1, the full variable domain reads EAEVAQSPRYKITEKSQAVAFWCDPISGHATLYWYRQILGQGPELLVQFQDESVVDDSQLPKDRFSAERLKGVDSTLKIQPAELGDSAMYLCARSLEVAGRPYYEQFFGPGTRLTVL.

This chain's CDR3 is CASSLGGPSYGYTF. CDR3 bases: TGTGCCAGCAGCTTAGGGGGCCCCAGCTATGGCTACACCTTC. The V gene is TRBV13, the J gene TRBJ1-2; D uncertain. The V gene lost 0 bases and the J gene lost 4 bases, with 9 bases spanning the gap. Per germline, CDR1 PRHDT and CDR2 FYEKMQ (reference sequence). CDR3 size: 14 residues.

Regarding this clonotype: The CDR3 end shows no conserved phenylalanine or tryptophan, and so a read error is likely. The rearrangement uses TRBV20-1 and TRBJ1-1; TRBD1 might be the D (6 bases). CDR1 is DFQATT, CDR2 SNEGSKA, per germline (reference sequence). Trimming pared 7 bases from V and 4 bases from J, leaving 19 bases between. The CDR3 totals 14 residues. CDR3 protein: CSDSGPAGATEAFS. The CDR3 DNA reads TGCAGTGATAGTGGTCCTGCGGGGGCCACTGAAGCTTTCTCT.

With regard to this clonotype: The conserved closing phenylalanine or tryptophan is absent in this CDR3, likely reflecting a read error. The limits of the CDR3 on the DNA are not certain, so only TCRdb's listed CDR3 is given. The V call is TRBV11-3, the J call TRBJ1-6; the D segment call TRBD1 is taken from the table without a DNA check. Germline V lookup: CDR1 SGHNT, CDR2 YENEEA. Termini included, the CDR3 measures 13 amino acids. The CDR3 loop reads CASSRGWNSPLRS.

Note on this clonotype: Its ends do not fully match the called genes, so a read error is possible. V gene TRBV11-2 combines with J gene TRBJ2-2; D might be TRBD2 (5 bases). Germline V gene lookup returns CDR1 SGHAT and CDR2 FQNNGV. The CDR3 length is 12 residues. The CDR3 loop reads CASSSNTGELFF. The CDR3 DNA sequence: TGTGCCAGCAGCTCAAACACCGGGGAGTTGTTTTTT.

The rearrangement uses TRBV11-2 and TRBJ2-1, with D hard to call. The germline V gene has CDR1 SGHAT and CDR2 FQNNGV. The V gene lost 0 bases and the J gene lost 7 bases, with 7 bases spanning the gap. The CDR3 consists of 13 residues. The DNA for the CDR3 is TGTGCCAGCAGCTTAGAGAGATGGAATGAGCAGTTCTTC. As protein: CASSLERWNEQFF.

Comment on this clonotype: The CDR3 end shows no conserved phenylalanine or tryptophan, and so a read error is likely. The V call is TRBV20-1, the J call TRBJ2-4; TRBD2 matches at 11 bases. The junction had 9 bases not matched to a gene; V was cut back by 5 bases and J by 6 bases. This CDR3 has 15 amino acids. The germline CDR1 and CDR2 sequences are DFQATT and SNEGSKA (reference sequence). The CDR3 spells CSAWEGTSGLNIQYS. CDR3 nucleotides: TGCAGTGCTTGGGAGGGGACTAGCGGATTAAACATTCAGTACTCC.

The chain employs TRBV20-1 and TRBJ2-4; 9 positions match TRBD1. Germline V gene data show CDR1 as DFQATT and CDR2 as SNEGSKA (reference sequence). J lost 0 bases, V lost 6 bases, and 6 bases had no gene match. CDR3 length: 15 amino acids. This CDR3 reads CSARTGDGAKNIQYF. The CDR3 coding sequence is TGCAGTGCGCGGACAGGGGATGGAGCCAAAAACATTCAGTACTTC.